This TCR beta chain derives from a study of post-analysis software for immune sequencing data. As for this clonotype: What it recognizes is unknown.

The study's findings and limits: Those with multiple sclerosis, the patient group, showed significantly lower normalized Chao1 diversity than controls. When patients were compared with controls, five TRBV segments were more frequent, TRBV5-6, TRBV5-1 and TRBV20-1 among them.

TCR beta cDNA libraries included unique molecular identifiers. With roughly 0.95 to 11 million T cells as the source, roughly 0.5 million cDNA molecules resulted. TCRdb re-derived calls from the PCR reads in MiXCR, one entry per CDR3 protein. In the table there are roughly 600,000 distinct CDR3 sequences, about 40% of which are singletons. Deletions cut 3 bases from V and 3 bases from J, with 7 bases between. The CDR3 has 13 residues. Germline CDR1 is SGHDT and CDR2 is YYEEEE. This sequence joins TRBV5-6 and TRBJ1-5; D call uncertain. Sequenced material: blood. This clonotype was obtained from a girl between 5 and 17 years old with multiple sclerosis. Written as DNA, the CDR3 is TGTGCCAGCAGCTACACGGCCAATCAGCCCCAGCATTTT. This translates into CASSYTANQPQHF. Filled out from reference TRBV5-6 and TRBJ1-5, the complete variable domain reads DAGVTQSPTHLIKTRGQQVTLRCSPKSGHDTVSWYQQALGQGPQFIFQYYEEEERQRGNFPDRFSGHQFPNYSSELNVNALLLGDSALYLCASSYTANQPQHFGDGTRLSIL.